This is a list of T cell receptor beta chains from one sample in a study of immune cell composition in non-small cell lung cancer. Method: immunoSEQ multiplex PCR; TCRdb's copy keeps in-frame clones and lacks some. The sample consists of 7,000 or so clones, almost 85% of them appearing once. Sequencing was carried out using non-adjacent lung tissue. The receptor source for this set is a human donor with non-small cell lung cancer. Each CDR3 is given with its conserved first and last residue. The D gene is left open where the match is weak. Expanded clones get a size class; other rows say once, few or many, or leave the size out.

clone_size j_call d_call v_call cdr3_aa cdr3_nt
. TRBJ1-1 . TRBV5-4 CASSLGARDVNTEAFF TGTGCCAGCAGCTTGGGGGCCAGGGATGTGAACACTGAAGCTTTCTTT
. TRBJ2-4 . TRBV7-9 CASSSFLGLGVQNIQYF TGTGCCAGCAGCTCATTCCTAGGGCTTGGGGTCCAAAACATTCAGTACTTC
. TRBJ1-4 TRBD1 TRBV9 CASSVEGLGGGAPVNEKLFF TGTGCCAGCAGCGTAGAAGGGTTAGGAGGGGGCGCGCCCGTTAATGAAAAACTGTTTTTT
. TRBJ2-7 TRBD2 TRBV10-3 CAISESSGGASYEQYF TGTGCCATCAGTGAGTCTAGCGGGGGAGCCTCCTACGAGCAGTACTTC
. TRBJ2-3 TRBD2 TRBV28 CASGLAGENTDTQYF TGTGCCAGTGGACTAGCGGGGGAAAACACAGATACGCAGTATTTT
once TRBJ1-1 . TRBV9 CASSATAGIRNTEAFF TGTGCCAGCAGCGCCACCGCGGGGATTCGGAACACTGAAGCTTTCTTT
. TRBJ2-3 TRBD2 TRBV5-1 CASSLVGTSPDTQYF TGCGCCAGCAGCTTGGTTGGGACTAGCCCTGATACGCAGTATTTT
few TRBJ2-7 TRBD1 TRBV6-5 CASSGAGQGYEQYF TGTGCCAGCAGTGGAGCGGGACAGGGCTACGAGCAGTACTTC
. TRBJ2-1 . TRBV4-1 CASRPQARTYNEQFF TGCGCCAGCAGGCCCCAGGCCCGTACCTACAATGAGCAGTTCTTC
. TRBJ1-3 . TRBV30 CAWSKREAGNTIYF TGTGCCTGGAGTAAGAGGGAGGCTGGAAACACCATATATTTT
. TRBJ2-2 . TRBV10-3 CAISPRVNTGELFF TGTGCCATCAGCCCGAGGGTGAACACCGGGGAGCTGTTTTTT
. TRBJ1-4 . TRBV19 CASSLGQITNEKLFF TGTGCCAGTAGTCTAGGCCAGATTACTAATGAAAAACTGTTTTTT
. TRBJ1-1 TRBD1 TRBV6-5 CASSRDRTTVEAFF TGTGCCAGCAGTAGGGACAGAACGACGGTTGAAGCTTTCTTT
. TRBJ1-6 . TRBV7-9 CASLGVNSPLHF TGTGCCAGCTTGGGGGTGAATTCACCCCTCCACTTT
. TRBJ2-3 . TRBV7-8 CASSNMKGTDTQYF TGTGCCAGCAGCAACATGAAAGGGACAGATACGCAGTATTTT
few TRBJ2-6 . TRBV5-1 CASSLGGTSSGANVLTF TGCGCCAGCAGCTTGGGGGGTACAAGCTCTGGGGCCAACGTCCTGACTTTC
few TRBJ1-5 . TRBV28 CASSFLDRPNQPQHF TGTGCCAGCAGTTTCCTCGACAGGCCCAATCAGCCCCAGCATTTT
. TRBJ1-1 . TRBV6-5 CASSYRVNTEAFF TGTGCCAGCAGCTATAGGGTCAACACTGAAGCTTTCTTT
. TRBJ1-1 . TRBV11-2 CASTDLGGGTEAFF TGTGCCAGCACCGACCTCGGAGGCGGGACTGAAGCTTTCTTT
. TRBJ1-5 TRBD1 TRBV5-6 CASSRQGNNQPQHF TGTGCCAGCAGCCGACAGGGGAACAATCAGCCCCAGCATTTT
. TRBJ2-7 TRBD2 TRBV6-1 CASSASSGEGREQYF TGTGCCAGCAGTGCGAGTAGCGGGGAAGGACGCGAGCAGTACTTC
. TRBJ1-3 . TRBV5-6 CASSPGTPGNTIYF TGTGCCAGCAGCCCCGGGACACCCGGAAACACCATATATTTT
. TRBJ2-3 . TRBV5-4 CASTIGGGKLDYTQYF TGTGCCAGCACCATCGGTGGGGGAAAACTAGATTATACGCAGTATTTT
few TRBJ2-1 . TRBV5-1 CASSHQGDDEQFF TGCGCCAGCAGCCACCAGGGTGACGATGAGCAGTTCTTC
. TRBJ1-2 . TRBV5-6 CASSSAGTLWNYGYTF TGTGCCAGCAGCTCGGCCGGGACTCTTTGGAACTATGGCTACACCTTC
. TRBJ2-7 TRBD1 TRBV7-3 CASSLVTGSSYEQYF TGTGCCAGCAGCTTAGTGACAGGGAGCTCCTACGAGCAGTACTTC
. TRBJ2-5 . TRBV2 CASGREETQYF TGTGCCAGCGGCAGGGAAGAGACCCAGTACTTC
. TRBJ2-1 . TRBV10-3 CATQSGTYNEQFF TGTGCCACTCAAAGCGGTACCTACAATGAGCAGTTCTTC
. TRBJ1-1 . TRBV6-6 CASTRSGKSTEAFF TGTGCCAGCACCCGCTCAGGGAAAAGCACTGAAGCTTTCTTT
. TRBJ1-6 . TRBV7-2 CASSPPNSPLHF TGTGCCAGCAGCCCTCCTAATTCACCCCTCCACTTT
. TRBJ1-1 . TRBV29-1 CSARVSAEAFF TGCAGCGCGAGGGTGAGCGCTGAAGCTTTCTTT
few TRBJ2-7 . TRBV18 CASSPPGPTSYEQYF TGTGCCAGCTCACCACCAGGTCCTACCTCCTACGAGCAGTACTTC
. TRBJ2-2 TRBD1 TRBV7-3 CASSWTGSNTGELFF TGTGCCAGCAGCTGGACAGGATCGAACACCGGGGAGCTGTTTTTT
few TRBJ2-7 TRBD2 TRBV9 CASSAEAGTSGEYEQYF TGTGCCAGCAGCGCCGAGGCGGGGACTAGCGGGGAGTACGAGCAGTACTTC
. TRBJ1-1 . TRBV1 CTSSGRDRANTEAFF TGCACCAGCAGCGGCCGGGACAGGGCTAATACTGAAGCTTTCTTT
. TRBJ2-7 . TRBV19 CASSPLEGQLYEQYF TGTGCCAGTAGTCCCCTCGAAGGGCAACTCTACGAGCAGTACTTC
. TRBJ2-7 TRBD2 TRBV5-6 CASSSLRGGPYEQYF TGTGCCAGCAGCTCCCTGCGGGGGGGACCCTACGAGCAGTACTTC
. TRBJ2-2 TRBD2 TRBV5-1 CASSLGLDDGELFF TGCGCCAGCAGTCTGGGACTAGATGACGGGGAGCTGTTTTTT
once TRBJ1-2 . TRBV21-1 CASSTGQHYGYTF TGTGCCAGCAGCACAGGACAGCACTATGGCTACACCTTC
. TRBJ1-3 TRBD1 TRBV5-1 CASSLGQGASGNTIYF TGCGCCAGCAGCCTGGGGCAGGGGGCTTCTGGAAACACCATATATTTT
. TRBJ1-1 . TRBV27 CASSSFLGSMNTEAFF TGTGCCAGCAGTTCCTTTTTGGGGAGTATGAACACTGAAGCTTTCTTT
. TRBJ2-1 TRBD2 TRBV15 CATSSGLAHNEQFF TGTGCCACCAGCAGTGGACTAGCCCACAATGAGCAGTTCTTC
. TRBJ2-3 . TRBV7-9 CASSLSPEGFANTDTQYF TGTGCCAGCAGCTTATCCCCCGAAGGATTTGCAAACACAGATACGCAGTATTTT
. TRBJ1-1 . TRBV7-3 CASSSVPGPEGNTEAFF TGTGCCAGCAGCTCCGTCCCAGGGCCCGAAGGGAACACTGAAGCTTTCTTT
large TRBJ2-5 TRBD1 TRBV6-5 CASRRAGTGEETQYF TGTGCCAGCAGGCGGGCCGGGACAGGGGAAGAGACCCAGTACTTC
. TRBJ1-6 . TRBV5-4 CASSSTQGRYSPLHF TGTGCCAGCAGCTCGACACAGGGTAGATATTCACCCCTCCACTTT
. TRBJ2-5 . TRBV27 CASSSTREGETQYF TGTGCCAGCAGTTCGACCAGGGAAGGAGAGACCCAGTACTTC
. TRBJ1-2 . TRBV4-1 CASSQGDFNGYTF TGCGCCAGCAGCCAGGGGGATTTCAATGGCTACACCTTC